One sample yielded the 20 T cell receptor beta chains listed below, sequenced in a study of blood T cells in healthy people across ages. Alongside a J-beta primer mix, a sample-barcoded 5' primer served in a second PCR lasting roughly 6 to 11 cycles. TCRdb analysed the 5' RACE reads with MiXCR anew, one entry per CDR3 protein. The sample lists 1.5 million to 2 million distinct CDR3 sequences, under 30% occurring once. The sequencing sample was made of blood. All receptors come from a woman aged 30 to 39 in good health.

This clonotype was counted only a few times. The rearrangement links TRBV3-1 to TRBJ2-7; 8 nucleotides match TRBD2. This CDR3 comprises 13 residues. The V segment lost 10 bases and the J segment 2 bases; nucleotides outside the gene matches: 7. Germline loops: CDR1 LGHDT, CDR2 YNNKEL (reference sequence). The DNA of the CDR3 is TGTGCCATCTCCATAGCGGGAACCTACGAGCAGTACTTC. Translating it yields CAISIAGTYEQYF.

This clonotype was recorded at least ten times. The chain uses TRBV5-1 and TRBJ2-7; D is unresolved. The CDR3 contains 13 residues. Germline V gene sequence: CDR1 SGHRS, CDR2 YFSETQ. The V gene lost 1 base and the J gene lost 0 bases, with 5 bases spanning the gap. The CDR3 reads CASSLMTSYEQYF. The CDR3, as DNA: TGCGCCAGCAGCTTGATGACCTCCTACGAGCAGTACTTC.

About this clonotype: At one boundary the junction diverges from the germline segment, which might be a read error. V usage is TRBV5-1 and J usage is TRBJ2-1, with D perhaps TRBD1 or TRBD2 (6 bases each). The germline V gene encodes CDR1 SGHRS and CDR2 YFSETQ. There are 16 residues in the CDR3. For the CDR3, the DNA is TGCGCCAGCCAGGTATCAGGGGACTTGGCCTACAATGAGCAGCTCTTC. Protein: CASQVSGDLAYNEQLF.

The chain combines TRBV5-4 with TRBJ2-5, with D possibly being TRBD2 (6 bases). The V end was cut by 3 bases, the J end by 5 bases, with 17 bases between. CDR3 length: 15 residues. Germline CDR1 is SGHNT and CDR2 is YYREEE (reference sequence). Here the CDR3 DNA reads TGTGCCAGCAGCTCAACTACGGGGGTGGGGGAGACCCAGTACTTC. This translates into CASSSTTGVGETQYF.

This clonotype has only a few counts. This rearrangement joins TRBV12-5 to TRBJ1-1, with 7 bases aligning to TRBD1. After removal of 7 bases from V and 4 bases from J, the junction contained 9 bases not matched to a gene. The CDR3 sequence is 14 residues long. In germline, CDR1 is LGHNT, CDR2 FRNRAP. Here the CDR3 reads CASDLYRGATEAFF. The CDR3 DNA sequence: TGTGCTAGTGATTTATACAGGGGAGCCACTGAAGCTTTCTTT.

The V and J genes are TRBV12-3 or TRBV12-4 and TRBJ2-2; TRBD1 matches 11 bases. Trimming took 3 bases from V and 4 from J; bases not matched to a gene: 4. The CDR3 consists of 16 residues. CDR3 bases: TGTGCCAGCAGTTTGGACAGGGGGCTTTCCACCGGGGAGCTGTTTTTT. This codes for CASSLDRGLSTGELFF.

The chain combines TRBV7-9 with TRBJ1-2; TRBD1 matches at 7 bases. Germline CDR1 reads SEHNR; CDR2 reads FQNEAQ (reference sequence). The CDR3 consists of 17 residues. Trimming took 3 bases from V and 6 from J; bases not matched to a gene: 16. Here the CDR3 reads CASSLQRDSRSGDGYTF. DNA of the CDR3: TGTGCCAGCAGCTTGCAAAGGGACAGCCGCTCTGGCGATGGCTACACCTTC.

This clonotype was counted a few times. This chain connects TRBV5-1 to TRBJ2-4, with D tentatively TRBD1 (6 bases). The DNA end is a closer match to TRBJ2-7, so the J assignment may be wrong. The germline V gene encodes CDR1 SGHRS and CDR2 YFSETQ. The CDR3 runs 14 residues. In nucleotides, the CDR3 is TGCGCCAGCAGGGGACACACAGCAGCCTCCGAGCAGTACTTC. It translates to CASRGHTAASEQYF.

This clonotype turned up a few times. The V call is TRBV6-2 or TRBV6-3, the J call TRBJ2-1; D may match TRBD1 or TRBD2 (5 bases each). The CDR3 covers 16 residues. V was trimmed by 1 base and J by 0 bases, leaving 10 bases between them. Germline V lookup: CDR1 MNHEY, CDR2 SVGEGT. The CDR3 DNA reads as TGTGCCAGCAGTTACTTGCTGGGACCCTCCTACAATGAGCAGTTCTTC. Translated: CASSYLLGPSYNEQFF.

The chain uses TRBV10-1 and TRBJ2-3; 9 nucleotides match TRBD2. The length of the CDR3 is 14 residues. The J segment lost 3 bases and the V segment lost 5 bases, leaving 3 bases of the junction unmatched. Germline V gene lookup returns CDR1 WNHNN and CDR2 SYGVQD (reference sequence). CDR3 sequence (DNA): TGCGCCAGCAGTTGTAGCGGGAGTACAGATACGCAGTATTTT. Translation gives CASSCSGSTDTQYF.

The rearrangement joins TRBV2 to TRBJ2-1, with D unclear. This CDR3 is 15 amino acids long. Per germline, CDR1 SNHLY and CDR2 FYNNEI. With 8 bases removed from V and 4 bases from J, the gap between germline ends came to 18 bases. CDR3 DNA sequence: TGTGCCAGCGGCCGATCCAGGTCGGAGTACAATGAGCAGTTCTTC. It yields the protein CASGRSRSEYNEQFF.

This chain uses TRBV29-1 with TRBJ1-1; D is undetermined. The CDR3 spans 14 residues. V lost 4 bases and J lost 0, with 12 bases in between. Germline CDR1 reads SQVTM; CDR2 reads ANQGSEA. The CDR3 loop reads CSVAIRTMNTEAFF. The CDR3 DNA follows: TGCAGCGTTGCAATCCGGACTATGAACACTGAAGCTTTCTTT.

This clonotype turned up a few times. This chain links TRBV4-2 with TRBJ2-7; D is ambiguous. This CDR3 is built from 14 residues. The germline CDR1 and CDR2 sequences are LGHNA and YNFKEQ. Between the trimmed V and J ends, which lost 1 base and 4 bases, there was a span of 11 bases. This CDR3 reads CASSQGRKEYEQYF. CDR3 in DNA: TGTGCCAGCAGCCAAGGTAGGAAGGAATACGAGCAGTACTTC.

This clonotype was recorded a few times. CDR3 in amino acids: CASSYAQPQHF. The CDR3 nucleotides read TGTGCCAGCAGTTACGCTCAGCCCCAGCATTTT. The V call is TRBV6-6, the J call TRBJ1-5; D remains unclear. Trimming stripped 2 bases from V and 6 bases from J, with 2 bases between. The CDR3 length is 11 residues. From germline, CDR1 is MNHNY and CDR2 SVGAGI (reference sequence).

Only a few counts were recorded for this clonotype. The V gene is TRBV20-1, the J gene TRBJ2-1; a weak D match, TRBD1 (6 bases). Trimming cost V 5 bases and J 7 bases, with 18 bases left between them. CDR3 length: 14 residues. CDR1 and CDR2 (germline): DFQATT, SNEGSKA (reference sequence). CDR3 loop: CSAQGGSRVNEQFF. Written as DNA, the CDR3 is TGCAGTGCTCAAGGGGGATCCAGGGTGAATGAGCAGTTCTTC.

Ten or more counts support this clonotype. This chain uses TRBV7-9 with TRBJ2-4; 7 bases align to TRBD1. Germline V lookup: CDR1 SEHNR, CDR2 FQNEAQ (reference sequence). V dropped 5 bases and J dropped 4; count of bases not matched to a gene: 5. This CDR3 is built from 14 residues. CDR3 bases: TGTGCCAGCAGCACCGGACAGGAGAAAAACATTCAGTACTTC. Translating it yields CASSTGQEKNIQYF.

This clonotype was seen repeatedly, ten times or more. The chain uses TRBV20-1 and TRBJ2-3; 7 bases agree with TRBD2. Germline V gene data show CDR1 as DFQATT and CDR2 as SNEGSKA (reference sequence). CDR3 length equals 13 residues. With V trimmed by 6 bases and J by 3 bases, 6 bases remained unmatched. CDR3 DNA: TGCAGTGCCCCGGGACTAAGTACAGATACGCAGTATTTT. The encoded protein is CSAPGLSTDTQYF.

This clonotype appeared a few times. The rearrangement links TRBV15 to TRBJ2-3; TRBD2 might be the D (5 bases). The CDR3 loop spans 14 amino acids. In germline, CDR1 is LNHNV, CDR2 YYDKDF (reference sequence). V was shortened by 0 bases and J by 8 bases, with 12 bases between the two germline ends. The CDR3 coding sequence is TGTGCCACCAGCAGAGAGAGAGGGATTTTTACGCAGTATTTT. This gives the protein CATSRERGIFTQYF.

This clonotype was seen at least ten times. V and J are TRBV4-2 and TRBJ2-1; the D gene is possibly TRBD2 (5 bases). Germline CDR1 LGHNA, CDR2 YNFKEQ. V shed 1 base and J shed 0 bases, with 10 bases lying between them. The CDR3 has 16 amino acids. In DNA form, the CDR3 reads TGTGCCAGCAGCCAAGCTTTAGGGAGCTCCTACAATGAGCAGTTCTTC. The encoded protein is CASSQALGSSYNEQFF.

The table lists this clonotype with a few counts. This chain links TRBV21-1 with TRBJ2-7; the D segment call TRBD1 is taken from the table without a DNA check. TRBV21-1 is termed a pseudogene. The CDR3 covers 19 residues. The CDR3 region is CASRIKRARDRQVSYEQYF. The DNA for the CDR3 is TGTGCCAGCAGAATTAAAAGGGCAAGAGACCGACAGGTTTCCTACGAGCAGTACTTC.